This T cell receptor beta chain derives from a study of T cell repertoires in cytomegalovirus infection. Broader study findings: People with CMV and the relevant HLA were identified by cumulative public TCR beta family frequency. The ex vivo response was dominated by HLA-C-restricted CMV-specific TCR beta clonotypes.

Germline assignment: CDR1 LGHNA and CDR2 YSLEER. The CDR3 totals 13 residues. There are a few counts of this clonotype. The antigen remains unidentified. Germline and junction disagree at one end, which may indicate a read error. TCRdb processed the reads anew with MiXCR; each CDR3 protein has one entry. The sample consists of around 130,000 distinct CDR3 sequences, roughly a quarter of them appearing once. The TCR originated in a human donor in good health (CMV status not recorded). Some clones in this sample may be carry-over from other donors' samples. V is TRBV4-3 and J is TRBJ2-4; D is unresolved. The sequencing input was PBMCs, sequenced either directly or after in vitro stimulation (not recorded which). The CDR3 DNA reads TGCGCCAGCAGCCAAGCGACCCCAAACGTTCAGTACTTC. Its protein is CASSQATPNVQYF.